A single TCR beta chain is shown here with its context. Its antigen remains unknown. The entry originates in a study of shared clonotypes between healthy human individuals. Each of the donors was a healthy adult who was HIV-negative and had not had a recent acute infection or vaccination. The CD4+ fraction was divided into a CD45RA+ naive subset and a CD45RA-negative memory subset. The material for each subset, its genomic DNA, was split evenly across several immunoSEQ plates. Profiled with immunoSEQ multiplex PCR; TCRdb holds only in-frame clones, not every one. The table has 2,500,000 or so clones, more than 90% seen once. V was trimmed by 6 bases and J by 1 base, leaving 15 bases between them. CDR1 MDHEN and CDR2 SYDVKM come from the germline V gene. The length of the CDR3 is 15 residues. Points from the study as a whole: Unshared clonotypes carried lower generation probabilities than those common to all four donors.

Sequencing was carried out using naive CD4+ T cells sorted from blood. The subset denotes: CD45RA+ positively selected. This rearrangement joins TRBV28 to TRBJ1-1, with a tentative D call TRBD1 (6 bases). The clonotype originates from a man younger than 35 in good health. The CDR3 DNA sequence: TGTGCCAGCAGGGAAAGACAGGCCCAGAACACTGAAGCTTTCTTT. It translates to CASRERQAQNTEAFF. Combining the CDR3 with reference TRBV28 and TRBJ1-1 gives the whole variable domain DVKVTQSSRYLVKRTGEKVFLECVQDMDHENMFWYRQDPGLGLRLIYFSYDVKMKEKGDIPEGYSVSREKKERFSLILESASTNQTSMYLCASRERQAQNTEAFFGQGTRLTVV.